This T cell receptor (beta chain) was obtained from a study of T cells after yellow fever vaccination. TCRdb ran MiXCR on the 5' RACE reads and lists one entry per CDR3 protein. The sample yields 250,000 to 300,000 distinct CDR3 sequences, 5.2% seen once. This CDR3 spans 16 amino acids. CDR1 LNHDA and CDR2 SQIVND come from the germline V gene (reference sequence). V lost 6 bases to trimming and J lost 2 bases, with 14 bases between them. The chain has TRBV19 and TRBJ2-6, with D perhaps matching TRBD2 (6 bases). The TCR was taken from a man aged 18-30 years who received the YFV17D yellow fever vaccine. Sequencing was performed on CD4+ T cells sorted from PBMCs, taken on the day of the yellow fever booster vaccination. This CDR3 is CASRTPGEPGANVLTF. Written as DNA, the CDR3 is TGTGCCAGTAGGACCCCGGGGGAGCCTGGGGCCAACGTCCTGACTTTC.